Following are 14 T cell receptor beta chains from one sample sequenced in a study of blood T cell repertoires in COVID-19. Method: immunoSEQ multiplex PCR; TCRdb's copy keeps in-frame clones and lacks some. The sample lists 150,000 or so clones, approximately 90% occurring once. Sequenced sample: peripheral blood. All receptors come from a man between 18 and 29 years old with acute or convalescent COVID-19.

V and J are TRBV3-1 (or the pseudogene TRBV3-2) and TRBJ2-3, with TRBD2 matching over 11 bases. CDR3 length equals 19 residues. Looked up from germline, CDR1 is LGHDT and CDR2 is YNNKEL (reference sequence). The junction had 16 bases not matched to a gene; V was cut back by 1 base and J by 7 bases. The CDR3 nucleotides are TGTGCCAGCAGCCAAGTTACTAGCGCCGGGACTAGCGGACCACATACGCAGTATTTT. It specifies CASSQVTSAGTSGPHTQYF.

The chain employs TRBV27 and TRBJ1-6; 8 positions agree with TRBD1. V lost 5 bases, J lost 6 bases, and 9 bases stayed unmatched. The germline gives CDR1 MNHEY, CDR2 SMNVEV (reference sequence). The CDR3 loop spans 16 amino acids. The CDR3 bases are TGTGCCAGCAGTCCCCTGACAGGGGTTGGTAATTCACCCCTCCACTTT. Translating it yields CASSPLTGVGNSPLHF.

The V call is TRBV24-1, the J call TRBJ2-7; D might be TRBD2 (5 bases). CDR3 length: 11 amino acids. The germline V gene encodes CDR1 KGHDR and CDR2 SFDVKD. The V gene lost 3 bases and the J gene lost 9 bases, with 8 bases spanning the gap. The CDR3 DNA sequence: TGTGCCACCAGTGATCCAAGCGGGCAGTACTTC. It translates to CATSDPSGQYF.

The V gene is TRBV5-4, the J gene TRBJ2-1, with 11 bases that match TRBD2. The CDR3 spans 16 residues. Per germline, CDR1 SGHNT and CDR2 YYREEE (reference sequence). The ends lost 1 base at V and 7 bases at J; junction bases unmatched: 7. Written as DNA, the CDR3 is TGTGCCAGCAGCTTGCCACTAGCGGGAGTTAGGAATGAGCAGTTCTTC. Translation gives CASSLPLAGVRNEQFF.

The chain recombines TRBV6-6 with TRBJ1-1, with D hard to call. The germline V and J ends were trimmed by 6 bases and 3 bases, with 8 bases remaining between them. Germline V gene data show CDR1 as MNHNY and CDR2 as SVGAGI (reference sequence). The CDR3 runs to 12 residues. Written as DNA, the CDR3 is TGTGCCAGCAGCCCGGGAGACACTGAAGCTTTCTTT. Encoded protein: CASSPGDTEAFF.

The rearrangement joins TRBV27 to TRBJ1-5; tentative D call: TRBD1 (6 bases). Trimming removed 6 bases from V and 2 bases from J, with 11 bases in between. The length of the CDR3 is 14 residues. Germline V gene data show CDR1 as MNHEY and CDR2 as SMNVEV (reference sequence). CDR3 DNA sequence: TGTGCCAGCAGACAGGGCTGGGGCAATCAGCCCCAGCATTTT. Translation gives CASRQGWGNQPQHF.

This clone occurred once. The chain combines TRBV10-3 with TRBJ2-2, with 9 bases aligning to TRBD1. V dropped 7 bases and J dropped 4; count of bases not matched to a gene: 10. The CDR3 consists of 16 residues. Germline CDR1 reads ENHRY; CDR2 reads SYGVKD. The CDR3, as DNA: TGTGCCATCACCCAGGACAGGGGTTTCGGCACCGGGGAGCTGTTTTTT. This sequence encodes CAITQDRGFGTGELFF.

As DNA, the CDR3 is TGTGCCAGCTCACCCGGGACAGGGGGCCTTCTGGCCCTCCACTTT. Its protein product is CASSPGTGGLLALHF. The chain couples TRBV18 to TRBJ1-6; TRBD1 agrees at 12 bases. This CDR3 is built from 15 residues. Trimming cost V 3 bases and J 14 bases; bases outside gene matches: 8. Germline V gene sequence: CDR1 KGHSH, CDR2 LQKENI.

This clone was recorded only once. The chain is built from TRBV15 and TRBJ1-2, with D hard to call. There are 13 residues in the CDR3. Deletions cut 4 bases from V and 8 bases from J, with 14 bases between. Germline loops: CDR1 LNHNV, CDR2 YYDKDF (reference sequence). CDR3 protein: CATSTRLDSGYTF. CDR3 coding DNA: TGTGCCACCAGCACGCGATTGGACTCGGGCTACACCTTC. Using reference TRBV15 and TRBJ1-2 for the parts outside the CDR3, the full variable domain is DAMVIQNPRYQVTQFGKPVTLSCSQTLNHNVMYWYQQKSSQAPKLLFHYYDKDFNNEADTPDNFQSRRPNTSFCFLDIRSPGLGDTAMYLCATSTRLDSGYTFGSGTRLTVV.

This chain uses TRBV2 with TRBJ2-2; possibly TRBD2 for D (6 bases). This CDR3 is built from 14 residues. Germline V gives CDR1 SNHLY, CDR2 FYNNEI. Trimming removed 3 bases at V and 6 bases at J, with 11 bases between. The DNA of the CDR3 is TGTGCCAGCAGTGAGTCGGGCGGGGCCGGGGAGCTGTTTTTT. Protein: CASSESGGAGELFF.

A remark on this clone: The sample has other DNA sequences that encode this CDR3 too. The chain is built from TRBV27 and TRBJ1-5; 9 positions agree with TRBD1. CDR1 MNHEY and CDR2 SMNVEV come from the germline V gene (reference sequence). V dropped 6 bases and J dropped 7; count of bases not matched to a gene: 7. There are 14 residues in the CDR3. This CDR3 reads CASRAGTGHQPQHF. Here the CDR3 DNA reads TGTGCCAGCAGAGCCGGGACAGGGCACCAGCCCCAGCATTTT.

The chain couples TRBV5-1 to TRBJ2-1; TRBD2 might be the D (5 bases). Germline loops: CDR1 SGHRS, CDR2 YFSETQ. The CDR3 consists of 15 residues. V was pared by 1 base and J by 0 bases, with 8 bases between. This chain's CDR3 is CASSLSGNSYNEQFF. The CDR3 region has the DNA TGCGCCAGCAGCTTGAGCGGTAACTCCTACAATGAGCAGTTCTTC.

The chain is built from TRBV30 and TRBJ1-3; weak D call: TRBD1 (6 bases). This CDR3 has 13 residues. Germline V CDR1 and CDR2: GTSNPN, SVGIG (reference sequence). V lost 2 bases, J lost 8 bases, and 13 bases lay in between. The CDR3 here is CAWSTGSRDTIYF. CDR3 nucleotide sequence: TGTGCCTGGAGTACAGGGTCTCGGGACACCATATATTTT.

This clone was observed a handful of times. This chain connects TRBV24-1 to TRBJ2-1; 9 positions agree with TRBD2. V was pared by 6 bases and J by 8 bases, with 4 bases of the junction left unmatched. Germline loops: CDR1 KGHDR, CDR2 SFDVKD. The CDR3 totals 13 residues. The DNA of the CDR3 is TGTGCCACCAGTCTAGCGGGGAGGGATGAGCAGTTCTTC. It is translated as CATSLAGRDEQFF.